The present TCR beta chain was sequenced within a study of control samples from healthy donors and cancer patients. Profiling relied on immunoSEQ multiplex PCR, and the TCRdb table lists in-frame clones only, not all of them. The sample holds about 150,000 clones; about 94% are singletons and the top ten take 8.5%. V shed 0 bases and J shed 5 bases, with 13 bases lying between them. The germline V gene has CDR1 LGHNA and CDR2 YSLEER. The CDR3 runs 15 residues. The sample consisted of blood. This TCR derives from a woman aged 40 to 49 in good health. The genes are TRBV4-3 and TRBJ1-2; the D is unclear. The CDR3, as DNA: TGCGCCAGCAGCCAAGAAATGGCGTACGGTTATGGCTACACCTTC. Translation gives CASSQEMAYGYGYTF.